One sample yielded the 6 T cell receptor beta chains listed below, sequenced in a study of cytomegalovirus exposure and HLA in healthy donors. The primer mix had 60 Vbeta and 13 Jbeta primers. TCRdb keeps only in-frame clones here, not all; method: immunoSEQ multiplex PCR. The top ten clones hold 4% to 5.5% of a sample with around 150,000 clones, roughly 65% of them seen once. Material: PBMCs. These receptor sequences come from a man in his sixties in good health and CMV-seronegative.

This clone was found once. The V and J genes are TRBV30 and TRBJ1-1; D uncertain. The CDR3 has 12 amino acids. V lost 8 bases to trimming and J lost 4 bases, with 14 bases between them. The germline gives CDR1 GTSNPN, CDR2 SVGIG (reference sequence). In DNA form, the CDR3 reads TGTGCCAGTGGAGTTCGGGGCACTGAAGCTTTCTTT. Translation gives CASGVRGTEAFF.

This clone was counted only a few times. The V call is TRBV27, the J call TRBJ2-2; D is possibly TRBD2 (5 bases). CDR3 length: 15 residues. The germline V gene encodes CDR1 MNHEY and CDR2 SMNVEV (reference sequence). Deletions cut 5 bases from V and 0 bases from J, with 10 bases between. The CDR3 reads CASSLAGANTGELFF. DNA for the CDR3: TGTGCCAGCAGTCTTGCCGGGGCGAACACCGGGGAGCTGTTTTTT.

The chain employs TRBV15 and TRBJ2-5; TRBD1 matches at 7 bases. The germline gives CDR1 LNHNV, CDR2 YYDKDF (reference sequence). The CDR3 sequence is 15 residues long. The V segment lost 4 bases and the J segment 5 bases; nucleotides outside the gene matches: 10. The CDR3 reads CATSKLTGPEETQYF. Here the CDR3 DNA reads TGTGCCACCAGCAAACTGACAGGGCCCGAGGAGACCCAGTACTTC.

The V call is TRBV25-1, the J call TRBJ2-5; 7 bases match TRBD2. The CDR3 extends over 16 amino acids. V lost 4 bases, J lost 5 bases, and 13 bases stayed unmatched. From germline, CDR1 is MGHDK and CDR2 SYGVNS. This CDR3 reads CASSAGTGGREETQYF. The CDR3 region has the DNA TGTGCCAGCAGTGCCGGGACGGGGGGTCGTGAGGAGACCCAGTACTTC.

The genes are TRBV28 and TRBJ2-1, with 9 bases that match TRBD2. Germline loops: CDR1 MDHEN, CDR2 SYDVKM. Losses at the gene ends were 7 bases for V and 8 bases for J; bases not matched to a gene: 12. The CDR3 totals 15 residues. The CDR3 here is CASKTRGLAMYEQFF. The CDR3 DNA sequence: TGTGCCAGCAAGACAAGGGGACTAGCAATGTATGAGCAGTTCTTC.

This rearrangement joins TRBV5-4 to TRBJ2-7, with 9 bases identical to TRBD1. The germline CDR1 and CDR2 sequences are SGHNT and YYREEE (reference sequence). J lost 6 bases, V lost 0 bases, and 10 bases had no gene match. This CDR3 is 16 amino acids long. The CDR3 DNA is TGTGCCAGCAGCTTGGGGGGACAGGGAGCGTTTCCCGAGCAGTACTTC. Its protein product is CASSLGGQGAFPEQYF.